Listed below are T cell receptor beta chains from one sample, sequenced in a study of T cell repertoires in cytomegalovirus infection. Their antigen targets remain unknown. TCRdb re-called the reads with MiXCR, one entry per CDR3 protein. The repertoire holds tens of thousands of distinct CDR3 sequences, with over 20% as singletons. The specimen comprised CD8+ T cells from cultured PBMCs, sampled from culture after CMV antigen stimulation. All receptors come from a human donor in good health (CMV status not recorded). Some clones in this sample may be carry-over from other donors' samples. Each CDR3 is given with its conserved first and last residue. Each record gives: J gene, CDR3 length, D gene, V gene, clone size, CDR3 protein, CDR3 DNA. D genes are given only for firm matches. Size is omitted from some rows. Given values are once, few, many or a class for expanded clones.

>TRBJ2-5|14|NA|TRBV20-1|few
CSARDQQVQETQYF
TGCAGTGCTAGAGATCAACAGGTCCAAGAGACCCAGTACTTC
>TRBJ1-6|15|NA|TRBV20-1|NA
CSASHRDQAGAPLHF
TGCAGTGCTAGCCACCGGGACCAAGCGGGAGCACCCCTCCACTTT
>TRBJ1-1|17|NA|TRBV12-3/TRBV12-4|many
CASSFPPTGIGHTEAFF
TGTGCCAGCAGTTTCCCCCCCACAGGGATTGGGCACACTGAAGCTTTCTTT
>TRBJ2-3|15|TRBD1|TRBV27|NA
CASSFQGASTDTQYF
TGTGCCAGCAGTTTTCAGGGGGCGAGCACAGATACGCAGTATTTT
>TRBJ1-5|12|NA|TRBV12-3/TRBV12-4|NA
CASSISNQPQHF
TGTGCCAGCAGTATTAGCAATCAGCCCCAGCATTTT
>TRBJ2-7|12|NA|TRBV12-5|NA
CASGFSGDEQYF
TGTGCTAGTGGTTTTTCAGGGGACGAGCAGTACTTC
>TRBJ2-7|13|TRBD1|TRBV28|few
CASSPQTGGEQYF
TGTGCCAGCAGTCCTCAAACAGGGGGCGAGCAGTACTTC
>TRBJ1-2|14|NA|TRBV7-2|few
CASSSTSYNYGYTF
TGTGCCAGCAGCTCGACGAGCTACAACTATGGCTACACCTTC
>TRBJ2-3|13|NA|TRBV7-2|NA
CASRAGRTDTQYF
TGTGCCAGCAGGGCCGGGCGCACAGATACGCAGTATTTT
>TRBJ2-5|16|TRBD1|TRBV11-2|few
CASSLWDRALGETQYF
TGTGCCAGCAGCTTATGGGACAGGGCTCTGGGAGAGACCCAGTACTTC
>TRBJ2-3|12|NA|TRBV14|NA
CASSQSTVTQYF
TGTGCCAGCAGCCAGTCGACAGTTACGCAGTATTTT
>TRBJ2-5|16|NA|TRBV7-2|NA
CASSLARTRPKETQSF
TGTGCCAGCAGCTTAGCGCGGACGAGGCCTAAAGAGACCCAGTCCTTC
>TRBJ1-2|16|NA|TRBV6-5|NA
CASSYSPWTHLYGYTF
TGTGCCAGCAGTTACTCACCCTGGACTCACCTCTATGGCTACACCTTC
>TRBJ2-5|14|NA|TRBV12-3/TRBV12-4|few
CASSPIDRQETQYF
TGTGCCAGCAGCCCCATCGACAGGCAAGAGACCCAGTACTTC
>TRBJ2-6|14|NA|TRBV7-9|NA
CASSPPPGANVLTF
TGTGCCAGCAGCCCTCCCCCCGGGGCCAACGTCCTGACTTTC
>TRBJ1-6|15|TRBD1|TRBV12-3/TRBV12-4|few
CASSLVQGGNSPLHF
TGTGCCAGCAGTTTGGTACAGGGGGGGAATTCACCCCTCCACTTT
>TRBJ2-3|15|TRBD2|TRBV7-9|NA
CASSLKVAGGLAQYF
TGTGCCAGCAGCTTAAAAGTCGCGGGGGGGTTGGCGCAGTATTTT
>TRBJ2-5|13|NA|TRBV12-3/TRBV12-4|few
CASRPVAWETQYF
TGTGCCAGCAGACCCGTGGCCTGGGAGACCCAGTACTTC
>TRBJ2-1|14|NA|TRBV28|NA
CASSLEGRVNEQFF
TGTGCCAGCAGTTTAGAGGGCAGGGTCAATGAGCAGTTCTTC
>TRBJ1-1|16|NA|TRBV7-8|many
CASSPEVGLGDTEAFF
TGTGCCAGCAGCCCAGAGGTGGGGTTGGGGGACACTGAAGCTTTCTTT
>TRBJ1-2|17|NA|TRBV6-1|NA
CASSLGGGLTRHYGYTF
TGTGCCAGCAGCCTAGGGGGGGGCCTAACGAGGCACTATGGCTACACCTTC
>TRBJ2-7|12|NA|TRBV7-2|NA
CASSVIISEQYF
TGTGCCAGCAGCGTAATAATCTCCGAGCAGTACTTC
>TRBJ2-3|18|TRBD2|TRBV6-1|NA
CASSAGTSGGVQRDTQYF
TGTGCCAGCAGCGCCGGGACTAGCGGGGGGGTTCAACGAGATACGCAGTATTTT
>TRBJ2-1|12|NA|TRBV4-3|few
CASSQDSNEQFF
TGCGCCAGCAGCCAAGACAGCAATGAGCAGTTCTTC
>TRBJ2-1|20|TRBD1|TRBV9|NA
CASSTPGQGEHRNSYNEQFF
TGTGCCAGCAGCACCCCGGGACAGGGAGAGCACCGCAACTCCTACAATGAGCAGTTCTTC
>TRBJ2-4|15|NA|TRBV7-2|NA
CASRPSGDAKNIQYF
TGTGCCAGCAGGCCCTCTGGGGACGCCAAAAACATTCAGTACTTC
>TRBJ1-5|14|NA|TRBV7-2|NA
CASSLGLGNQPQHF
TGTGCCAGCAGCTTGGGTCTGGGCAATCAGCCCCAGCATTTT
>TRBJ1-1|14|NA|TRBV7-9|few
CASSLFDRNTEAFF
TGTGCCAGCAGCCTATTCGACAGGAACACTGAAGCTTTCTTT
>TRBJ1-2|15|NA|TRBV5-6|NA
CASSLVAGDFYGYTF
TGTGCCAGCAGCTTGGTGGCAGGAGACTTCTATGGCTACACCTTC
>TRBJ1-3|15|NA|TRBV6-6|NA
CASSYRDSSGNTIYF
TGTGCCAGCAGTTACAGAGACAGCTCTGGAAACACCATATATTTT
>TRBJ1-1|12|NA|TRBV11-2|few
CASSFRDGEAFF
TGTGCCAGCAGCTTCCGGGACGGTGAAGCTTTCTTT
>TRBJ1-2|14|TRBD1|TRBV14|NA
CASSHTGTGGGYTF
TGTGCCAGCAGCCATACCGGGACAGGGGGTGGCTACACCTTC
>TRBJ1-2|15|TRBD1|TRBV2|NA
CATPRPLDRGHGYTF
TGTGCCACCCCCCGGCCTCTAGACAGGGGGCATGGCTACACCTTC
>TRBJ2-1|16|TRBD1|TRBV29-1|few
CSVEAEDRASYNEQFF
TGCAGCGTTGAAGCTGAGGACAGGGCTTCCTACAATGAGCAGTTCTTC
>TRBJ2-7|16|NA|TRBV7-2|NA
CASSLVGAELYYEQYF
TGTGCCAGCAGCTTAGTAGGCGCAGAACTTTACTACGAGCAGTACTTC
>TRBJ2-2|13|NA|TRBV6-6|NA
CASSKQQTGELFF
TGTGCCAGCAGCAAACAACAAACCGGGGAGCTGTTTTTT
>TRBJ1-2|15|TRBD1|TRBV28|few
CASTTSGQAFYGYTF
TGTGCCAGCACGACCTCGGGACAGGCCTTCTATGGCTACACCTTC
>TRBJ2-2|15|NA|TRBV4-3|many
CASSQDFGETGELFF
TGCGCCAGCAGCCAAGATTTCGGGGAAACCGGGGAGCTGTTTTTT
>TRBJ1-6|14|TRBD1|TRBV7-2|NA
CASSLQGAGSPLHF
TGTGCCAGCAGCTTACAGGGGGCCGGTTCACCCCTCCACTTT
>TRBJ1-2|13|NA|TRBV6-6|NA
CASSYPGQYGYTF
TGTGCCAGCAGTTACCCTGGACAGTATGGCTACACCTTC
>TRBJ2-7|13|NA|TRBV7-9|few
CASSPVGSDEQYF
TGTGCCAGCAGCCCCGTCGGGTCTGACGAGCAGTACTTC
>TRBJ1-1|15|NA|TRBV7-2|NA
CASSLNRRTSEGAFF
TGTGCCAGCAGCTTAAACCGGCGGACGTCGGAAGGAGCTTTCTTT
>TRBJ1-1|15|NA|TRBV19|few
CASSLEISTNTEAFF
TGTGCCAGTAGCCTAGAAATCTCTACGAACACTGAAGCTTTCTTT
>TRBJ1-2|13|NA|TRBV7-9|NA
CASSFALFYGYTF
TGTGCCAGCAGCTTTGCCCTATTCTATGGCTACACCTTC
>TRBJ1-5|17|TRBD1|TRBV27|NA
CASSLCPYRGCHQPQHF
TGTGCCAGCAGTTTATGCCCTTACAGGGGATGCCATCAGCCCCAGCATTTT
>TRBJ1-2|16|NA|TRBV7-2|many
CASSQTQGRRNYGYTF
TGTGCCAGCAGCCAGACGCAGGGGCGCCGTAACTATGGCTACACCTTC